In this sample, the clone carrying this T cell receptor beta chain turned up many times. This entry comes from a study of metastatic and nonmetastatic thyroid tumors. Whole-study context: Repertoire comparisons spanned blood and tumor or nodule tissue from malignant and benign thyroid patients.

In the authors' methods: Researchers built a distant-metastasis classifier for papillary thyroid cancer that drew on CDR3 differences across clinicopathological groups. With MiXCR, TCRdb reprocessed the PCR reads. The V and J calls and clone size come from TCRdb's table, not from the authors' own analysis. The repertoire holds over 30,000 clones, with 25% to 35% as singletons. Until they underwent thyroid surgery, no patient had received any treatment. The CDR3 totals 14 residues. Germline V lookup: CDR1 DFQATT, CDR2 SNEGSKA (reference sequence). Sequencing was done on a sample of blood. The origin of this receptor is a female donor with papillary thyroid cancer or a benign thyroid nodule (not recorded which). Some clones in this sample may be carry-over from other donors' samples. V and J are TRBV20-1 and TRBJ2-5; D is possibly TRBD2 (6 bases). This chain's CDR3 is CMMKLAPRQETQYF. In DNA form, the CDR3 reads TGCATGATGAAACTAGCCCCCCGTCAAGAGACCCAGTACTTC.